Each of the 7 T cell receptor beta chains below was sequenced from the same sample in a study of blood T cell repertoires in COVID-19 (dated by TCRdb to 2018 to 2021). The library relied on the immunoSEQ multiplex PCR assay. Held by TCRdb, this immuneACCESS table contains in-frame sequences only and omits some clones. Under half of the omission traces to an unresolved V gene where checked; the cause of the rest is unknown. The sample has about 260,000 clones on record, approximately 90% of them singletons. The ten largest clones represent 2.8% of the sample. Sequenced input: PBMCs or T cells enriched from blood (not recorded which). The receptors come from a man aged 40-49 years who had been exposed to COVID-19.

This chain links TRBV3-1 (or the pseudogene TRBV3-2) with TRBJ2-2; D ambiguous. V dropped 5 bases and J dropped 8 bases, with 9 bases sitting between them. The CDR3 totals 12 residues. Germline values: CDR1 LGHDT, CDR2 YNNKEL (reference sequence). Here the CDR3 reads CASSRHEGELFF. The CDR3 region has the DNA TGTGCCAGCAGCAGACATGAAGGGGAGCTGTTTTTT.

This clone appeared once. The chain couples TRBV5-5 to TRBJ1-5; D unclear. The V gene's germline CDR1 is SGHKS and CDR2 YYEKEE (reference sequence). The ends were cut back, 1 base at V and 0 bases at J, with 5 bases in the middle. The CDR3 covers 14 residues. CDR3 nucleotide sequence: TGTGCCAGCAGCTTGATGTATAGCAATCAGCCCCAGCATTTT. It specifies CASSLMYSNQPQHF.

V and J are TRBV4-1 and TRBJ2-1, with 7 bases lining up with TRBD2. The trim removed 4 bases at V and 0 bases at J, leaving 12 bases unmatched. CDR3 length: 18 amino acids. CDR1 MGHRA and CDR2 YSYEKL come from the germline V gene. CDR3 sequence (DNA): TGCGCCAGCAGCCGAACGCCCACTAGCGCGAGCTCCTACAATGAGCAGTTCTTC. Its translation is CASSRTPTSASSYNEQFF.

Concerning this clone: At one boundary the junction diverges from the germline segment, which might be a read error. The rearrangement uses TRBV4-2 and TRBJ1-1, with 7 bases lining up with TRBD1. The CDR3 runs 15 residues. CDR1 and CDR2 (germline): LGHNA, YNFKEQ. The CDR3 bases are TGTGCCAGCAGCCAAGAAATGACAGGGCGACTACCGGGAGACTTT. This gives the protein CASSQEMTGRLPGDF.

The rearrangement links TRBV29-1 to TRBJ1-1, with 7 bases fitting TRBD1. The germline CDR1 and CDR2 sequences are SQVTM and ANQGSEA. There are 12 residues in the CDR3. V lost 5 bases, J lost 4 bases, and 4 bases stayed unmatched. CDR3 bases: TGCAGCGTTATCGACAGGGCCACTGAAGCTTTCTTT. Its translation: CSVIDRATEAFF.

The rearrangement links TRBV4-3 to TRBJ2-1, with D tentatively TRBD2 (7 bases). Germline loops: CDR1 LGHNA, CDR2 YSLEER. V shed 0 bases and J shed 7 bases, with 16 bases lying between them. The CDR3 sequence is 16 residues long. The CDR3, as DNA: TGCGCCAGCAGCCAAGATCTAAGGGGGGGTTCGAATGAGCAGTTCTTC. As protein: CASSQDLRGGSNEQFF.

The J gene is TRBJ1-1, the V gene TRBV10-3; 10 bases map to TRBD1. The CDR3 loop spans 19 amino acids. The junction had 17 bases not matched to a gene; V was cut back by 6 bases and J by 1 base. Germline V gives CDR1 ENHRY, CDR2 SYGVKD. This chain's CDR3 is CAISPGTGESVWGNTEAFF. CDR3 nucleotide sequence: TGTGCCATCAGCCCCGGGACAGGGGAATCTGTATGGGGGAACACTGAAGCTTTCTTT.